This passage covers 6 T cell receptor beta chains from one sample sequenced in a study of siplizumab effects on memory and regulatory T cells (dated by TCRdb to the late 2010s). Library method: the immunoSEQ multiplex PCR assay. The table was pulled from immuneACCESS by TCRdb, which kept in-frame rearrangements only. Such tables lose some clones; where checked, under half of the loss comes from unresolved V genes, and the rest has no known cause. The sample table contains about 87,000 clones; only one count was recorded for 94% of them. The ten largest clones represent over 0.25% of the sample. Sequencing was performed on non-Treg CD4+ T cells sorted from blood. The intended sense of this specimen's cell subset or site label: FACS-sorted unstimulated CD4+ non-regulatory T cells. The source of these receptors is a human donor in good health.

V gene TRBV19 combines with J gene TRBJ2-5, with D possibly being TRBD1 (7 bases). The CDR3 length is 15 residues. The germline V and J ends were trimmed by 2 bases and 0 bases, with 10 bases remaining between them. Germline V gene sequence: CDR1 LNHDA, CDR2 SQIVND (reference sequence). The DNA for the CDR3 is TGTGCCAGTAGTATACAGGGGGGCTACCAAGAGACCCAGTACTTC. Its protein product is CASSIQGGYQETQYF.

This clone was recorded a few times. The CDR3 spells CASSYRGTATNEKLFF. The CDR3 nucleotides are TGTGCCAGCAGTTACCGAGGGACAGCAACTAATGAAAAACTGTTTTTT. J is TRBJ1-4 and V is TRBV6-5, with 7 bases aligning to TRBD1. Unmatched junction bases numbered 3, after V lost 2 bases and J lost 0 bases. Germline V gene lookup returns CDR1 MNHEY and CDR2 SVGAGI. The CDR3 sequence is 16 residues long.

V gene TRBV9 combines with J gene TRBJ1-3, with 9 positions matching TRBD1. From germline, CDR1 is SGDLS and CDR2 YYNGEE. V trimming: 3 bases; J trimming: 4 bases; junction bases outside the gene matches: 14. There are 18 residues in the CDR3. The CDR3, as DNA: TGTGCCAGCAGCGCTCTGGGACAGGGTACTCTACGGGGAAACACCATATATTTT. Its translation is CASSALGQGTLRGNTIYF.

The V gene is TRBV29-1, the J gene TRBJ2-7; 8 positions match TRBD1. Germline loops: CDR1 SQVTM, CDR2 ANQGSEA. Trimming took 5 bases from V and 4 from J; bases not matched to a gene: 7. This CDR3 comprises 13 residues. Here the CDR3 DNA reads TGCAGCGTTATCATGCAGGGGGCATACGAGCAGTACTTC. Protein sequence: CSVIMQGAYEQYF.

The chain links TRBV5-1 to TRBJ2-5; TRBD1 might be the D (6 bases). CDR3 length: 14 residues. V lost 1 base and J lost 5, with 12 bases in between. Germline CDR1 SGHRS, CDR2 YFSETQ. The CDR3 coding sequence is TGCGCCAGCAGCTTGTTGTCAGGGGTGGAGACCCAGTACTTC. Its protein product is CASSLLSGVETQYF.

The rearrangement joins TRBV4-1 to TRBJ2-1, with 8 bases identical to TRBD2. The CDR3 has 17 residues. Germline V lookup: CDR1 MGHRA, CDR2 YSYEKL. Unmatched junction bases numbered 5, after V lost 1 base and J lost 0 bases. CDR3 loop: CASSQGQSGSSYNEQFF. CDR3 sequence (DNA): TGCGCCAGCAGCCAAGGCCAAAGCGGGAGCTCCTACAATGAGCAGTTCTTC.